This TCR beta chain was sequenced during a study of T cell clonality in common variable immunodeficiency. Using immunoSEQ multiplex PCR, the repertoire was profiled, and TCRdb retains in-frame clones only, with some absent. The sample shows 35,000 or so clones, none of them appearing just once. CDR1 is SEHNR, CDR2 FQNEAQ, per germline (reference sequence). V shed 4 bases, J shed 3 bases, and the junction held 1 base outside the gene matches. The CDR3 length is 13 residues. This clone was counted at least ten times. The observed sequence ends 3 residues before the CDR3 terminus, with the missing tail filled in from the germline J gene.

The chain has TRBV7-9 and TRBJ1-2; 8 bases line up with TRBD1. What was sequenced was peripheral blood mononuclear cells. This sequence originates from a person between 18 and 70 years old in good health. CDR3: CASSSQGDYGYTF. The CDR3 DNA, read in part, is TGTGCCAGCAGCTCACAGGGGGACTATGGC.